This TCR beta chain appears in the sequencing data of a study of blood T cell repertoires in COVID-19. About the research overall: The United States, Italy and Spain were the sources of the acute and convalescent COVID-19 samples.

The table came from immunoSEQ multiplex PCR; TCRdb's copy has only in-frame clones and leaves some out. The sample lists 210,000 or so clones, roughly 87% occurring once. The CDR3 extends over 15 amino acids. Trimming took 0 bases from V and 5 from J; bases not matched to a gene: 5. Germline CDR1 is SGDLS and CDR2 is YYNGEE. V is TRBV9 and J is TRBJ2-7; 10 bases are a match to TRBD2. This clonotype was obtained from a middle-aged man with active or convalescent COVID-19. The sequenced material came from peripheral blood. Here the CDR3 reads CASSVGLAGVNEQYF. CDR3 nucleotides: TGTGCCAGCAGCGTAGGGCTAGCGGGAGTCAACGAGCAGTACTTC. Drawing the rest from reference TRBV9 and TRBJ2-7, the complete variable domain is DSGVTQTPKHLITATGQRVTLRCSPRSGDLSVYWYQQSLDQGLQFLIQYYNGEERAKGNILERFSAQQFPDLHSELNLSSLELGDSALYFCASSVGLAGVNEQYFGPGTRLTVT.